The 7 T cell receptor beta chains presented below share a single source sample, sequenced in a study of cytomegalovirus exposure and HLA in healthy donors. In the PCR, 60 Vbeta and 13 Jbeta primers were used. Profiling relied on immunoSEQ multiplex PCR, and the TCRdb table lists in-frame clones only, not all of them. The data contain 150,000 to 200,000 clones, over 70% of them singletons. Sequencing was carried out using PBMCs. Source of these receptors: a woman aged 45-59 years in good health and CMV-seropositive.

This chain joins TRBV5-6 and TRBJ1-1; 8 bases match TRBD1. V was clipped by 3 bases and J by 4 bases; unmatched bases: 8. CDR3 size: 15 residues. Germline CDR1 is SGHDT and CDR2 is YYEEEE. CDR3 nucleotides: TGTGCCAGCAGCTCCGGACAGGGATTTGGCACTGAAGCTTTCTTT. Protein: CASSSGQGFGTEAFF.

The J gene is TRBJ1-2, the V gene TRBV5-6, with a possible D match to TRBD1 (5 bases). The CDR3 spans 13 residues. Germline CDR1 SGHDT, CDR2 YYEEEE. The ends were cut back, 4 bases at V and 1 base at J, with 8 bases in the middle. The CDR3 sequence: CASSPGDNYGYTF. CDR3 DNA: TGTGCCAGCAGCCCGGGGGATAACTATGGCTACACCTTC.

With respect to this clone: Other nucleotide sequences in the sample specify the same CDR3. The genes are TRBV27 and TRBJ2-3, with TRBD2 as a possible D gene (5 bases). With 2 bases removed from V and 1 base from J, the gap between germline ends came to 7 bases. The CDR3 has 14 residues. From germline, CDR1 is MNHEY and CDR2 SMNVEV (reference sequence). This chain's CDR3 is CASSLAGGTDTQYF. CDR3 DNA sequence: TGTGCCAGCAGTTTAGCGGGTGGCACAGATACGCAGTATTTT.

The rearrangement joins TRBV11-3 to TRBJ2-5; 11 bases line up with TRBD2. This CDR3 comprises 15 residues. The V gene end was trimmed by 5 bases and the J gene end by 3 bases; junction bases not matched to a gene: 5. Germline V gives CDR1 SGHNT, CDR2 YENEEA. The CDR3 bases are TGTGCCAGCAGCACTCGACTAGCGGGGAAAGAGACCCAGTACTTC. It is translated as CASSTRLAGKETQYF.

The V and J genes are TRBV18 and TRBJ1-1; TRBD1 agrees at 8 bases. The V segment lost 3 bases and the J segment 5 bases; nucleotides outside the gene matches: 11. Per the germline V gene, CDR1 is KGHSH and CDR2 is LQKENI. The CDR3 length is 16 residues. Written as DNA, the CDR3 is TGTGCCAGCTCACCGAAACGAACAGGGGGGGGAACTGAAGCTTTCTTT. This translates into CASSPKRTGGGTEAFF.

The J gene is TRBJ2-5, the V gene TRBV19; 12 bases fit TRBD2. There are 15 residues in the CDR3. Trimming cost V 9 bases and J 2 bases; bases outside gene matches: 7. Germline V CDR1 and CDR2: LNHDA, SQIVND (reference sequence). In DNA form, the CDR3 reads TGTGCCAGCAAGACTAGCGGGGGACAACAAGAGACCCAGTACTTC. Its protein is CASKTSGGQQETQYF.

The count of this clone is one. This chain links TRBV19 with TRBJ2-7; TRBD1 agrees at 10 bases. V lost 6 bases and J lost 3; bases outside the gene matches: 8. This CDR3 contains 15 residues. Germline-derived CDR1 and CDR2 are LNHDA and SQIVND (reference sequence). The CDR3 region is CASSPGQGLSYEQYF. The CDR3 bases are TGTGCCAGTAGCCCGGGACAGGGGCTCAGCTACGAGCAGTACTTC. Full variable domain (missing parts from reference TRBV19 and TRBJ2-7): DGGITQSPKYLFRKEGQNVTLSCEQNLNHDAMYWYRQDPGQGLRLIYYSQIVNDFQKGDIAEGYSVSREKKESFPLTVTSAQKNPTAFYLCASSPGQGLSYEQYFGPGTRLTVT.